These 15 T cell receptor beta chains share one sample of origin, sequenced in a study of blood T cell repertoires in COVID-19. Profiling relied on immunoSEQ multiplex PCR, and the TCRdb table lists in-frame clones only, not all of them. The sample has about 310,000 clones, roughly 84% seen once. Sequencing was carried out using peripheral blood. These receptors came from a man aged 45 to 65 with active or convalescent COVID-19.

CDR3 sequence: CASSLFPGKPQHF. CDR3 DNA sequence: TGTGCCAGCAGTTTATTCCCCGGTAAGCCCCAGCATTTT. V usage is TRBV28 and J usage is TRBJ1-5; D not certain. Germline assignment: CDR1 MDHEN and CDR2 SYDVKM. V was shortened by 1 base and J by 8 bases, with 9 bases between the two germline ends. The CDR3 runs to 13 residues.

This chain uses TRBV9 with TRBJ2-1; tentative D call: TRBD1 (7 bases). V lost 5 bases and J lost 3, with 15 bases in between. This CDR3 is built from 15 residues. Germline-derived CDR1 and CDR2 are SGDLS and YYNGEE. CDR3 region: CASSPGGPFYNEQFF. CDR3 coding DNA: TGTGCCAGCAGTCCAGGGGGGCCTTTCTACAATGAGCAGTTCTTC. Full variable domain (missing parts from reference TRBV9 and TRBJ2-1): DSGVTQTPKHLITATGQRVTLRCSPRSGDLSVYWYQQSLDQGLQFLIQYYNGEERAKGNILERFSAQQFPDLHSELNLSSLELGDSALYFCASSPGGPFYNEQFFGPGTRLTVL.

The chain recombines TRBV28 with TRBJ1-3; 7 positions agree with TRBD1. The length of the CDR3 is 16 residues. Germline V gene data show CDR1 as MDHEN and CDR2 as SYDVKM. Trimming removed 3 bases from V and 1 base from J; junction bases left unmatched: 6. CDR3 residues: CASSLHRGSSGNTIYF. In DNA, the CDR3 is TGTGCCAGCAGTTTGCACAGGGGAAGTTCTGGAAACACCATATATTTT. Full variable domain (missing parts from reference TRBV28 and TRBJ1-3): DVKVTQSSRYLVKRTGEKVFLECVQDMDHENMFWYRQDPGLGLRLIYFSYDVKMKEKGDIPEGYSVSREKKERFSLILESASTNQTSMYLCASSLHRGSSGNTIYFGEGSWLTVV.

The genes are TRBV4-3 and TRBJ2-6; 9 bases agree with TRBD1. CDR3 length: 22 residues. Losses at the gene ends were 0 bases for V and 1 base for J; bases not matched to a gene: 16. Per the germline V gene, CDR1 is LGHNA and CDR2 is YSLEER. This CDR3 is CASSQDSYRGRTGGSGANVLTF. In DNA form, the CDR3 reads TGCGCCAGCAGCCAAGATAGCTACAGGGGGCGCACCGGGGGATCTGGGGCCAACGTCCTGACTTTC.

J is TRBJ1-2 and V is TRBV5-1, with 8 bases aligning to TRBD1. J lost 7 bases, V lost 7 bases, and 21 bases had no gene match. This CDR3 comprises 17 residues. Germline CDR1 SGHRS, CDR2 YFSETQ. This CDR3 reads CASPWRTDRGGPGGYTF. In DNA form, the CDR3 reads TGCGCCAGCCCCTGGAGGACCGACAGGGGAGGGCCCGGTGGCTACACCTTC.

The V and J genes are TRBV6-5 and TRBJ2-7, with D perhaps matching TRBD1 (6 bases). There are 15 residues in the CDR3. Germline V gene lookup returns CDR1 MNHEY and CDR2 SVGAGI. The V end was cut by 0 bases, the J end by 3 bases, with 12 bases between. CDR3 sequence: CASSYSGQDIYEQYF. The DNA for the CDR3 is TGTGCCAGCAGTTACTCGGGACAAGATATCTACGAGCAGTACTTC.

The CDR3 loop reads CASSRRQGRTDTQYF. Written as DNA, the CDR3 is TGTGCCAGCAGCAGACGACAGGGGCGCACAGATACGCAGTATTTT. J is TRBJ2-3 and V is TRBV9; TRBD1 matches at 8 bases. The germline gives CDR1 SGDLS, CDR2 YYNGEE. The CDR3 has 15 residues. The junction had 5 bases not matched to a gene; V was cut back by 4 bases and J by 1 base.

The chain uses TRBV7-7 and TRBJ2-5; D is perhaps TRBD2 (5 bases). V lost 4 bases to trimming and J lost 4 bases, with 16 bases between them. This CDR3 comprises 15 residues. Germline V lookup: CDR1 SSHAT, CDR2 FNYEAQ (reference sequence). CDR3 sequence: CASSSGLRGRETQYF. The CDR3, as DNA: TGTGCCAGCAGCTCTGGGTTAAGAGGGCGAGAGACCCAGTACTTC.

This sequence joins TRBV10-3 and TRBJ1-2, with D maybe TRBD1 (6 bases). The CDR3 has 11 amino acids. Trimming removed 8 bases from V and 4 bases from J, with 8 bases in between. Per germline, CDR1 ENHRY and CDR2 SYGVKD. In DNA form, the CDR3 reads TGTGCCATCGGACAGAGCTATGGCTACACCTTC. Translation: CAIGQSYGYTF.

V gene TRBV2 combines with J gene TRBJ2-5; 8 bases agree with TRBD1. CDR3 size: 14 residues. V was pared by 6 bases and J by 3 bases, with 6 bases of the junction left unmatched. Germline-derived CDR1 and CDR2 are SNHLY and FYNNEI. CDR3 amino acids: CASRQGANEETQYF. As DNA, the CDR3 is TGTGCCAGCAGGCAGGGGGCGAACGAAGAGACCCAGTACTTC.

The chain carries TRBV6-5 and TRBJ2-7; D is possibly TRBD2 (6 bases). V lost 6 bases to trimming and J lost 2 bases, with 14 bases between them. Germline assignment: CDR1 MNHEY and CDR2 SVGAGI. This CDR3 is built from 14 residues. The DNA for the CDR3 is TGTGCCAGCAGCCTCAAGTGGGGGGCCTACGAGCAGTACTTC. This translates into CASSLKWGAYEQYF.

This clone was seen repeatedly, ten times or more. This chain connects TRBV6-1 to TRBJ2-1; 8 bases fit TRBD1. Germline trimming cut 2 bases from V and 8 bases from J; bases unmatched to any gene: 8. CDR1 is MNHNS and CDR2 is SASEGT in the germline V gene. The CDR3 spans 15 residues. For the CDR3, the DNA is TGTGCCAGCAGTGAACCAGGGGGCCTAAGGGATGAGCAGTTCTTC. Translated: CASSEPGGLRDEQFF.

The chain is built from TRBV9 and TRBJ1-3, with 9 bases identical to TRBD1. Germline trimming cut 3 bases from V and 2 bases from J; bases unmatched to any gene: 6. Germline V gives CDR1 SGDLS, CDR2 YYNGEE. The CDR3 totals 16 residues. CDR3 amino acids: CASSARQGGTGNTIYF. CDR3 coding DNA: TGTGCCAGCAGCGCCCGACAGGGGGGCACTGGAAACACCATATATTTT.

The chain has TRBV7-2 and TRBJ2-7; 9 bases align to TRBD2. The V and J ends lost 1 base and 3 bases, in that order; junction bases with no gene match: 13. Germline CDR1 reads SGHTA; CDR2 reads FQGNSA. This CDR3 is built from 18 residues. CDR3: CASSLGSGGQHGHYEQYF. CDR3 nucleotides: TGTGCCAGCAGCTTAGGTAGCGGGGGCCAACACGGGCACTACGAGCAGTACTTC.

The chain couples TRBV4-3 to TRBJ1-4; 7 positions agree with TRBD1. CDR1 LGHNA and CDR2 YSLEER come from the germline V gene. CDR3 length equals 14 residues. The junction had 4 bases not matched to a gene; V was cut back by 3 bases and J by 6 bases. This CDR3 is CASSQGQTHEKLFF. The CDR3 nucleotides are TGCGCCAGCAGCCAGGGACAGACTCATGAAAAACTGTTTTTT.